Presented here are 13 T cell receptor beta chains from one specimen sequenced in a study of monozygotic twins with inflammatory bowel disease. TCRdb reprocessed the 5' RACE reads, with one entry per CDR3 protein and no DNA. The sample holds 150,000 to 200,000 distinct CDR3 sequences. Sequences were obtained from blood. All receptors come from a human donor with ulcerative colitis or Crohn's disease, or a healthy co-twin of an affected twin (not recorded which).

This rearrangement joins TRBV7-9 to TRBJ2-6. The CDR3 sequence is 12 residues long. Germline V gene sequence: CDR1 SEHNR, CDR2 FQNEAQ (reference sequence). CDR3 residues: CASADGANVLTF. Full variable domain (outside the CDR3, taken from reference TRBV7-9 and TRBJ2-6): DTGVSQNPRHKITKRGQNVTFRCDPISEHNRLYWYRQTLGQGPEFLTYFQNEAQLEKSRLLSDRFSAERPKGSFSTLEIQRTEQGDSAMYLCASADGANVLTFGAGSRLTVL.

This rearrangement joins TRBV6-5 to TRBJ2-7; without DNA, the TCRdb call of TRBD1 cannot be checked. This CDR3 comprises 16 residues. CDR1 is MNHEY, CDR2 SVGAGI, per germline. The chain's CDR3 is CASSSIGQARSYEQYF.

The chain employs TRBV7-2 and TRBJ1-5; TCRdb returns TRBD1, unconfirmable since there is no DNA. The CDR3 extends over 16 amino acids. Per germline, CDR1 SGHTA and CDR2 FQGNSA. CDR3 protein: CASSLGGGRGNQPQHF.

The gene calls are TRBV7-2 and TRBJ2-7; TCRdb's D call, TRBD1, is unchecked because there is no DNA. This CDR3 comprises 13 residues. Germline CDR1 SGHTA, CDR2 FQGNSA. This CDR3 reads CASSSGQAVEQYF.

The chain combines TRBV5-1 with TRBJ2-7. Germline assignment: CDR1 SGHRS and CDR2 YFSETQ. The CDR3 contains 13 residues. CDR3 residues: CASSWGTVYEQYF.

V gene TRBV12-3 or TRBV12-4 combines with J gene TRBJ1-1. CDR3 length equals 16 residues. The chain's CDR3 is CASSFGVSRENTEAFF.

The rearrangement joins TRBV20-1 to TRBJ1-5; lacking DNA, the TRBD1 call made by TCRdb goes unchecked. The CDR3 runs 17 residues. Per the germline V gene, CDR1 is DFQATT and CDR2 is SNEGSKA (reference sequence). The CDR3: CSARDAAGGESNQPQHF.

This chain's CDR3 is CASRNLANSPLHF. The rearrangement links TRBV6-2 or TRBV6-3 to TRBJ1-6. The length of the CDR3 is 13 residues. Germline V gene lookup returns CDR1 MNHEY and CDR2 SVGEGT.

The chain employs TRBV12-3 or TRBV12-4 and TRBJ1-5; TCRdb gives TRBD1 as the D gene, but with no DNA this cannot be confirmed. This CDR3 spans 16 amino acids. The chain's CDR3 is CASSFSPQGAGQPQHF.

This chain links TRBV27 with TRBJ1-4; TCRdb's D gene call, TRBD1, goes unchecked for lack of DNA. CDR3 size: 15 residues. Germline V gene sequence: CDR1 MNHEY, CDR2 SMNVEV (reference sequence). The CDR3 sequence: CASSGTGRANEKLFF. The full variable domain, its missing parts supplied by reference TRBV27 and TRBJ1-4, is EAQVTQNPRYLITVTGKKLTVTCSQNMNHEYMSWYRQDPGLGLRQIYYSMNVEVTDKGDVPEGYKVSRKEKRNFPLILESPSPNQTSLYFCASSGTGRANEKLFFGSGTQLSVL.

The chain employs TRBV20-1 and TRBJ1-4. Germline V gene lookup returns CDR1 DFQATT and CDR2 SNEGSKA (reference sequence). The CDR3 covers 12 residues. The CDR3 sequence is CSASRGGQKLFF.

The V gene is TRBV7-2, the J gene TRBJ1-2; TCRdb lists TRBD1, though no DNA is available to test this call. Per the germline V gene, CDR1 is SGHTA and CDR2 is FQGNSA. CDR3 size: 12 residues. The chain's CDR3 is CASSDFGQGATF.

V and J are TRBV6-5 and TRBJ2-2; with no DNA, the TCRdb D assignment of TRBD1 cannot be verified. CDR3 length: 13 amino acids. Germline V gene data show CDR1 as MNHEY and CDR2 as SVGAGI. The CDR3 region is CASTQGYTGELFF.